Shown below are 21 T cell receptor beta chains from a single sample sequenced in a study of shared clonotypes between healthy human individuals. Some clones are missing from TCRdb's copy, which holds only in-frame ones; the method was immunoSEQ multiplex PCR. The sample has a few million clones; approximately 92% are singletons. In the naive CD8 group, cells lacked CD45RO and were positively selected for CCR7, so terminally differentiated effector memory CD45RA+ cells were left out. The specimen was naive CD8+ T cells from PBMCs. These receptors came from a man between 18 and 35 years old in good health. Some clones in this sample may be carry-over from other donors' samples.

This clone was counted a single time. This chain links TRBV27 with TRBJ2-1; TRBD1 matches 9 bases. Germline CDR1 is MNHEY and CDR2 is SMNVEV (reference sequence). The length of the CDR3 is 16 residues. V lost 6 bases to trimming and J lost 3 bases; unmatched junction nucleotides: 9. The CDR3 spells CASSPSRDRVYNEQFF. CDR3 DNA sequence: TGTGCCAGCAGCCCTTCCCGGGACAGGGTCTACAATGAGCAGTTCTTC.

The chain combines TRBV28 with TRBJ2-5, with D possibly matching TRBD2 (5 bases). Germline CDR1 is MDHEN and CDR2 is SYDVKM. The CDR3 runs to 16 residues. V lost 5 bases, J lost 5 bases, and 21 bases lay in between. The CDR3 is CASSPKGSLVRETQYF. The CDR3 DNA is TGTGCCAGCAGTCCAAAAGGGAGCTTAGTTCGGGAGACCCAGTACTTC.

This clone turned up a few times. The chain has TRBV2 and TRBJ2-2, with D possibly being TRBD2 (5 bases). With 10 bases removed from V and 6 bases from J, the gap between germline ends came to 12 bases. CDR1 is SNHLY, CDR2 FYNNEI, per germline. This CDR3 is built from 12 residues. CDR3 coding DNA: TGTGCCATAGCGTTGGTAGCCGGGGAGCTGTTTTTT. Encoded protein: CAIALVAGELFF.

For this clone: The same CDR3 can be traced to other DNA sequences in this sample. The genes are TRBV19 and TRBJ2-7; no definite D call. Trimming shortened V by 7 bases and J by 2 bases, and 9 bases separated the two germline ends. Germline V gives CDR1 LNHDA, CDR2 SQIVND (reference sequence). The CDR3 has 12 amino acids. The CDR3 DNA is TGTGCCAGTACGGGCGGAACCTACGAGCAGTACTTC. Encoded protein: CASTGGTYEQYF. The variable domain in full, with the rest retrieved from reference TRBV19 and TRBJ2-7, is DGGITQSPKYLFRKEGQNVTLSCEQNLNHDAMYWYRQDPGQGLRLIYYSQIVNDFQKGDIAEGYSVSREKKESFPLTVTSAQKNPTAFYLCASTGGTYEQYFGPGTRLTVT.

As regards this clone: Other DNA sequences in this sample translate to the same CDR3. This chain uses TRBV7-9 with TRBJ2-7; D is unclear. Germline V gene sequence: CDR1 SEHNR, CDR2 FQNEAQ (reference sequence). This CDR3 is 14 amino acids long. Trimming left V 1 base short and J 1 base short, with 8 bases between. The CDR3 DNA reads TGTGCCAGCAGCTTAGTTGGGCAGTCCTACGAGCAGTACTTC. Translating it yields CASSLVGQSYEQYF.

The chain carries TRBV9 and TRBJ1-5; D is unclear. CDR1 is SGDLS and CDR2 is YYNGEE in the germline V gene. V was cut by 3 bases and J by 1 base, with 23 bases left in between. CDR3 size: 19 residues. This chain's CDR3 is CASSDPPGGSIWSNQPQHF. In nucleotides, the CDR3 is TGTGCCAGCAGCGATCCCCCGGGCGGAAGTATATGGAGCAATCAGCCCCAGCATTTT.

V gene TRBV7-6 combines with J gene TRBJ2-7; weak D call: TRBD2 (6 bases). Trimming shortened V by 4 bases and J by 2 bases, and 12 bases separated the two germline ends. CDR1 SGHVS and CDR2 FNYEAQ come from the germline V gene. CDR3 length: 14 amino acids. The CDR3 DNA sequence: TGTGCCAGCAGCTCAAGCGGGTCCGCCTACGAGCAGTACTTC. It translates to CASSSSGSAYEQYF.

To note about this clone: The same CDR3 is also encoded by other DNA sequences in this sample. V usage is TRBV9 and J usage is TRBJ2-7; weak D call: TRBD2 (5 bases). V lost 2 bases to trimming and J lost 0 bases, with 9 bases between them. The CDR3 is made up of 14 amino acids. CDR1 is SGDLS, CDR2 YYNGEE, per germline. DNA of the CDR3: TGTGCCAGCAGCGTGAGCGGACGCTCCTACGAGCAGTACTTC. This sequence encodes CASSVSGRSYEQYF. Full variable domain (missing parts from reference TRBV9 and TRBJ2-7): DSGVTQTPKHLITATGQRVTLRCSPRSGDLSVYWYQQSLDQGLQFLIQYYNGEERAKGNILERFSAQQFPDLHSELNLSSLELGDSALYFCASSVSGRSYEQYFGPGTRLTVT.

This rearrangement joins TRBV27 to TRBJ2-1; 7 positions match TRBD2. CDR1 is MNHEY, CDR2 SMNVEV, per germline (reference sequence). The V segment lost 6 bases and the J segment 2 bases; nucleotides outside the gene matches: 4. CDR3 length: 14 residues. In DNA, the CDR3 is TGTGCCAGCAGGTCCGCGGGGGCCTACAATGAGCAGTTCTTC. Translation gives CASRSAGAYNEQFF.

The chain employs TRBV19 and TRBJ1-5; no clear D gene. The CDR3 is 16 amino acids. CDR1 LNHDA and CDR2 SQIVND come from the germline V gene (reference sequence). V was shortened by 0 bases and J by 7 bases, with 16 bases between the two germline ends. DNA of the CDR3: TGTGCCAGTAGTATAGATCGCGTCGGGGTGCCCCAGCCCCAGCATTTT. Amino acid sequence: CASSIDRVGVPQPQHF.

Here the CDR3 DNA reads TGCGCCAGCAGCCATGCTACAGGGCCCCCGGCGAGCGAGCAGTACTTC. This sequence encodes CASSHATGPPASEQYF. The chain couples TRBV4-1 to TRBJ2-7; TRBD1 might be the D (6 bases). Germline V gene sequence: CDR1 MGHRA, CDR2 YSYEKL. With 3 bases removed from V and 6 bases from J, the gap between germline ends came to 21 bases. This CDR3 comprises 16 residues.

The chain is built from TRBV29-1 and TRBJ1-4, with D tentatively TRBD1 (6 bases). CDR1 is SQVTM and CDR2 is ANQGSEA in the germline V gene. The CDR3 extends over 16 amino acids. Trimming removed 7 bases from V and 0 bases from J, with 18 bases in between. DNA for the CDR3: TGCAGCGGGCGGAAGGGACACCGAGCAACTAATGAAAAACTGTTTTTT. It is translated as CSGRKGHRATNEKLFF.

This sequence joins TRBV19 and TRBJ2-1, with TRBD1 matching over 8 bases. Trimming removed 3 bases from V and 3 bases from J; junction bases left unmatched: 10. The CDR3 contains 17 residues. Germline CDR1 LNHDA, CDR2 SQIVND (reference sequence). CDR3 residues: CASSIFSAGQVYNEQFF. CDR3 in DNA: TGTGCCAGTAGTATTTTTAGCGCGGGACAGGTCTACAATGAGCAGTTCTTC.

The V and J genes are TRBV6-1 and TRBJ2-5; tentatively, D is TRBD2 (5 bases). The CDR3 has 13 amino acids. Germline V gene lookup returns CDR1 MNHNS and CDR2 SASEGT. Trimming removed 6 bases at V and 4 bases at J, with 12 bases between. The CDR3 DNA sequence: TGTGCCAGCAGCCACCCCGAGGGAGAGACCCAGTACTTC. Translating gives CASSHPEGETQYF.

The J gene is TRBJ2-5, the V gene TRBV4-1, with D possibly being TRBD1 or TRBD2 (7 bases each). Germline lookup yields CDR1 MGHRA and CDR2 YSYEKL. The CDR3 spans 18 residues. Trimming took off 4 bases at V and 5 bases at J, with 26 bases between the two ends. The CDR3 nucleotides read TGCGCCAGCAGCCCCCAAAGAATGGGGGAGGGGGCACGGGAGACCCAGTACTTC. Protein sequence: CASSPQRMGEGARETQYF.

J is TRBJ2-3 and V is TRBV9; TRBD2 aligns across 9 bases. There are 18 residues in the CDR3. V was clipped by 3 bases and J by 0 bases; unmatched bases: 11. Germline V gene lookup returns CDR1 SGDLS and CDR2 YYNGEE. The CDR3 region is CASSGGGRASPSTDTQYF. The CDR3 nucleotides read TGTGCCAGCAGCGGGGGCGGGAGGGCCTCCCCTAGCACAGATACGCAGTATTTT.

The J gene is TRBJ2-5, the V gene TRBV5-6, with 9 bases identical to TRBD1. The CDR3 consists of 15 residues. With V trimmed by 3 bases and J by 4 bases, 7 bases remained unmatched. Germline CDR1 reads SGHDT; CDR2 reads YYEEEE. This chain's CDR3 is CASSSVTGGRETQYF. The CDR3 nucleotides are TGTGCCAGCAGCTCTGTGACAGGGGGAAGAGAGACCCAGTACTTC.

The J gene is TRBJ2-1, the V gene TRBV4-1, with TRBD1 as a possible D gene (6 bases). This CDR3 is 15 amino acids long. V shed 4 bases and J shed 3 bases, with 13 bases lying between them. Germline V gene lookup returns CDR1 MGHRA and CDR2 YSYEKL. For the CDR3, the DNA is TGCGCCAGCAGCCTTCGGGACAATCGCTACAATGAGCAGTTCTTC. Amino acid sequence: CASSLRDNRYNEQFF.

The CDR3 region is CASRAGRGETQYF. The CDR3 nucleotides are TGTGCCAGCAGGGCGGGGAGGGGTGAGACCCAGTACTTC. The rearrangement uses TRBV27 and TRBJ2-5, with 7 bases lining up with TRBD2. Germline CDR1 is MNHEY and CDR2 is SMNVEV (reference sequence). This CDR3 has 13 residues. Trimming cost V 6 bases and J 5 bases; bases outside gene matches: 6.

The V and J genes are TRBV6-5 and TRBJ1-5, with D unclear. There are 14 residues in the CDR3. The germline CDR1 and CDR2 sequences are MNHEY and SVGAGI. The V gene lost 4 bases and the J gene lost 6 bases, with 13 bases spanning the gap. The CDR3 reads CASSSLRSGQPQHF. The CDR3 DNA reads TGTGCCAGCAGTTCTCTGCGTTCGGGTCAGCCCCAGCATTTT.

In this sample, this clone turned up once. This chain links TRBV25-1 with TRBJ1-1; a weak D match, TRBD1 (5 bases). The germline V gene encodes CDR1 MGHDK and CDR2 SYGVNS. The CDR3 totals 14 residues. The V end lost 0 bases, the J end lost 4 bases, and 9 bases lay between the germline ends. The CDR3 sequence: CASSEYGGGTEAFF. CDR3 nucleotides: TGTGCCAGCAGTGAATATGGGGGGGGCACTGAAGCTTTCTTT.